This TCR beta chain emerged from a study of blood T cell repertoires in COVID-19. For the study at large: Nucleic acid was either cDNA or gDNA, and it came from T cells, B-cell-depleted T cells, or PBMCs.

In the study's own analysis: Amplifying reference gene primers gave estimates of nucleated cell counts. Clones were sequenced by immunoSEQ multiplex PCR, and TCRdb holds only the in-frame ones, with some missing. V and J calls and clone size come straight from that table; D and trimming were deduced from the DNA. Of a few hundred thousand clones in the sample, approximately 90% are singletons; the top ten hold around 0.91%. Germline V CDR1 and CDR2: SGHTA, FQGTGA. The J segment lost 4 bases and the V segment lost 5 bases, leaving 6 bases of the junction unmatched. This CDR3 is 14 amino acids long. The chain uses TRBV7-3 and TRBJ2-3, with 7 bases matching TRBD1. The material sequenced was peripheral blood. The clonotype was recovered from a woman in her thirties or forties who had recovered from COVID-19. The CDR3 DNA sequence: TGTGCCAGCAGCCTGGGGCAGGGGGCAGATACGCAGTATTTT. This translates into CASSLGQGADTQYF.